This T cell receptor (beta chain) originates from a study of blood T cell repertoires in COVID-19. Study overall: Both acute and convalescent COVID-19 samples were obtained from the United States, Italy and Spain.

Original processing notes: Cell counts per sample came from amplifying reference gene primers. Method: immunoSEQ multiplex PCR; TCRdb's copy keeps in-frame clones and lacks some. That table furnishes V, J and clone size, whereas the DNA furnished D and trimming. The sample consists of 150,000 to 200,000 clones, roughly nine tenths of them appearing once. This clonotype originated in a man aged 18 to 29 with acute or convalescent COVID-19. Sequencing used peripheral blood.

The CDR3 DNA is TGTGCCAGCTCACCACCGGACATACACATGAACACCGGGGAGCTGTTTTTT. Its translation: CASSPPDIHMNTGELFF. The chain joins TRBV18 to TRBJ2-2, with D possibly being TRBD1 (5 bases). This CDR3 region has 17 residues. Per germline, CDR1 KGHSH and CDR2 LQKENI. Trimming took off 0 bases at V and 1 base at J, with 12 bases between the two ends. Together with reference TRBV18 and TRBJ2-2, the CDR3 gives the full variable domain: NAGVMQNPRHLVRRRGQEARLRCSPMKGHSHVYWYRQLPEEGLKFMVYLQKENIIDESGMPKERFSAEFPKEGPSILRIQQVVRGDSAAYFCASSPPDIHMNTGELFFGEGSRLTVL.